A single sample is the source of the 19 T cell receptor beta chains below, sequenced in a study of shared clonotypes between healthy human individuals. Libraries were prepared by immunoSEQ multiplex PCR; TCRdb keeps only in-frame clonotypes and omits some of them. The sample holds some 1,400,000 clones, about 96% seen once. The sample was naive CD4+ T cells sorted from blood. Specified subset: CD45RA+ positively selected. These receptors originate from a man aged 25-45 years in good health.

The chain has TRBV19 and TRBJ2-7; 7 nucleotides align to TRBD1. The germline V gene has CDR1 LNHDA and CDR2 SQIVND (reference sequence). The V gene end was trimmed by 7 bases and the J gene end by 5 bases; junction bases not matched to a gene: 14. CDR3 length: 15 residues. The CDR3 is CASTRTGAPGNEQYF. CDR3 in DNA: TGTGCCAGTACCAGAACAGGGGCCCCTGGGAACGAGCAGTACTTC.

As for this clone: This sample includes further DNA sequences coding for the same CDR3. The chain joins TRBV6-5 to TRBJ2-3; 7 bases match TRBD2. The trim removed 0 bases at V and 5 bases at J, leaving 2 bases unmatched. Germline-derived CDR1 and CDR2 are MNHEY and SVGAGI. This CDR3 spans 14 amino acids. The CDR3 region is CASSYSGRGDTQYF. The CDR3 DNA reads as TGTGCCAGCAGTTACTCGGGGAGGGGAGATACGCAGTATTTT.

V usage is TRBV19 and J usage is TRBJ2-1; 7 bases line up with TRBD1. V shed 3 bases and J 4 bases; nucleotides not matched to a gene: 3. This CDR3 spans 14 amino acids. Per the germline V gene, CDR1 is LNHDA and CDR2 is SQIVND (reference sequence). CDR3 amino acids: CASSIGTDYNEQFF. CDR3 in DNA: TGTGCCAGTAGTATTGGGACAGATTACAATGAGCAGTTCTTC.

Only one count was recorded for this clone. One junction end disagrees with the germline gene, perhaps due to a read error. CDR3 sequence (DNA): TGCGGCACCGGGACAGAGAACTATGGCTACACCTTC. Translated, it gives CGTGTENYGYTF. J is TRBJ1-2 and V is TRBV7-9, with TRBD1 identical over 7 bases. The CDR3 length is 12 residues. Germline V gives CDR1 SEHNR, CDR2 FQNEAQ (reference sequence).

The chain uses TRBV5-1 and TRBJ1-5; D is perhaps TRBD1 (5 bases). This CDR3 spans 15 amino acids. The germline gives CDR1 SGHRS, CDR2 YFSETQ. V lost 4 bases and J lost 0, with 11 bases in between. The CDR3 region has the DNA TGCGCCAGCAGCAGGGGACCCGATAGCAATCAGCCCCAGCATTTT. This translates into CASSRGPDSNQPQHF.

The gene calls are TRBV7-8 and TRBJ2-3; tentatively, D is TRBD1 (6 bases). The CDR3 loop spans 16 amino acids. CDR1 and CDR2 from the germline V gene are SGHVS and FQNEAQ. V lost 3 bases, J lost 6 bases, and 19 bases lay in between. The CDR3 reads CASSLIQGRVLDTQYF. The CDR3 region has the DNA TGTGCCAGCAGCTTGATACAGGGTCGGGTACTTGATACGCAGTATTTT. The full variable domain, rest sourced from reference TRBV7-8 and TRBJ2-3, is GAGVSQSPRYKVAKRGQDVALRCDPISGHVSLFWYQQALGQGPEFLTYFQNEAQLDKSGLPSDRFFAERPEGSVSTLKIQRTQQEDSAVYLCASSLIQGRVLDTQYFGPGTRLTVL.

The rearrangement joins TRBV2 to TRBJ1-1, with D maybe TRBD1 (5 bases). The CDR3 consists of 15 residues. Germline assignment: CDR1 SNHLY and CDR2 FYNNEI. V was pared by 4 bases and J by 4 bases, with 16 bases between. CDR3 DNA sequence: TGTGCCAGCAGTGGTGAGGGGCTAAGAGGCACTGAAGCTTTCTTT. This sequence encodes CASSGEGLRGTEAFF.

This sequence joins TRBV4-3 and TRBJ2-7; 16 nucleotides agree with TRBD2. The CDR3 runs 18 residues. After removal of 4 bases from V and 0 bases from J, the junction contained 6 bases not matched to a gene. The germline V gene encodes CDR1 LGHNA and CDR2 YSLEER. DNA of the CDR3: TGCGCCAGCAGCCGAGGGACTAGCGGGGGGGGGAGCTCCTACGAGCAGTACTTC. Translated: CASSRGTSGGGSSYEQYF.

The chain recombines TRBV7-8 with TRBJ2-7, with 9 positions matching TRBD1. CDR3 length: 16 amino acids. The V and J ends lost 5 bases and 7 bases, in that order; junction bases with no gene match: 15. The germline gives CDR1 SGHVS, CDR2 FQNEAQ. The CDR3 region has the DNA TGTGCCAGCAGCGGAGGGACAGGGACAGGTAATTGGGAGCAGTACTTC. This translates into CASSGGTGTGNWEQYF.

The genes are TRBV13 and TRBJ2-6; D unresolved. Between the trimmed V and J ends, which lost 1 base and 2 bases, there was a span of 6 bases. This CDR3 comprises 15 residues. Germline CDR1 reads PRHDT; CDR2 reads FYEKMQ (reference sequence). Here the CDR3 DNA reads TGTGCCAGCAGCTTAGTCGGCCCTGGGGCCAACGTCCTGACTTTC. Translated, it gives CASSLVGPGANVLTF.

This clone has a single count. This chain joins TRBV2 and TRBJ2-7; 11 nucleotides match TRBD1. The CDR3 is made up of 15 amino acids. The trim removed 3 bases at V and 5 bases at J, leaving 6 bases unmatched. CDR1 is SNHLY, CDR2 FYNNEI, per germline. The CDR3 DNA reads TGTGCCAGCAGTGATGAGGACAGGGGGCTTGACGAGCAGTACTTC. Its protein product is CASSDEDRGLDEQYF.

V and J are TRBV2 and TRBJ2-7; D is possibly TRBD1 (6 bases). V lost 4 bases, J lost 1 base, and 8 bases lay in between. CDR3 length: 13 residues. CDR1 SNHLY and CDR2 FYNNEI come from the germline V gene. This CDR3 is CASSVDSSYEQYF. CDR3 coding DNA: TGTGCCAGCAGTGTGGACAGTTCCTACGAGCAGTACTTC. The full variable domain, rest sourced from reference TRBV2 and TRBJ2-7, is EPEVTQTPSHQVTQMGQEVILRCVPISNHLYFYWYRQILGQKVEFLVSFYNNEISEKSEIFDDQFSVERPDGSNFTLKIRSTKLEDSAMYFCASSVDSSYEQYFGPGTRLTVT.

V is TRBV6-6 and J is TRBJ2-1; D is perhaps TRBD1 or TRBD2 (5 bases each). Germline-derived CDR1 and CDR2 are MNHNY and SVGAGI (reference sequence). The CDR3 has 15 residues. V was trimmed by 6 bases and J by 4 bases, leaving 16 bases between them. Here the CDR3 DNA reads TGTGCCAGCAGGACTGGGACGCTAGCTTACAATGAGCAGTTCTTC. Amino acid sequence: CASRTGTLAYNEQFF.

V usage is TRBV2 and J usage is TRBJ1-1, with 7 bases that match TRBD1. The CDR3 length is 13 residues. V was clipped by 8 bases and J by 5 bases; unmatched bases: 8. Germline-derived CDR1 and CDR2 are SNHLY and FYNNEI. CDR3: CASDITGVTEAFF. The CDR3 coding sequence is TGTGCCAGCGACATTACAGGGGTGACTGAAGCTTTCTTT.

The gene calls are TRBV14 and TRBJ2-3; a weak D match, TRBD2 (5 bases). Per germline, CDR1 SGHDN and CDR2 FVKESK. The CDR3 covers 15 residues. Trimming pared 2 bases from V and 1 base from J, leaving 10 bases between. The CDR3: CASSQPGLRTDTQYF. CDR3 DNA: TGTGCCAGCAGCCAACCCGGACTTCGCACAGATACGCAGTATTTT. Full variable domain (missing parts from reference TRBV14 and TRBJ2-3): EAGVTQFPSHSVIEKGQTVTLRCDPISGHDNLYWYRRVMGKEIKFLLHFVKESKQDESGMPNNRFLAERTGGTYSTLKVQPAELEDSGVYFCASSQPGLRTDTQYFGPGTRLTVL.

The V call is TRBV28, the J call TRBJ2-7; 12 nucleotides match TRBD1. Per the germline V gene, CDR1 is MDHEN and CDR2 is SYDVKM. CDR3 length: 16 amino acids. Trimming took 2 bases from V and 8 from J; bases not matched to a gene: 10. CDR3 coding DNA: TGTGCCAGCAGTTTAAAACCTCCGGGACAGGGGGCCAAGCAGTACTTC. Translation: CASSLKPPGQGAKQYF.

The CDR3 here is CAGTLETQYF. DNA of the CDR3: TGTGCCGGGACCCTAGAGACCCAGTACTTC. The V gene is TRBV9, the J gene TRBJ2-5; D may correspond to TRBD1 or TRBD2 (5 bases each). V gave up 10 bases and J gave up 4 bases, with 8 bases separating them. The CDR3 length is 10 residues. Per germline, CDR1 SGDLS and CDR2 YYNGEE.

This clone was observed a single time. The chain has TRBV14 and TRBJ2-7; weak D call: TRBD1 (6 bases). V lost 1 base and J lost 5, with 15 bases in between. Germline loops: CDR1 SGHDN, CDR2 FVKESK. The CDR3 spans 15 residues. The CDR3 DNA reads TGTGCCAGCAGCCAAGTCAGGGGCTTTCTGAACGAGCAGTACTTC. It is translated as CASSQVRGFLNEQYF. Using reference TRBV14 and TRBJ2-7 for the parts outside the CDR3, the full variable domain is EAGVTQFPSHSVIEKGQTVTLRCDPISGHDNLYWYRRVMGKEIKFLLHFVKESKQDESGMPNNRFLAERTGGTYSTLKVQPAELEDSGVYFCASSQVRGFLNEQYFGPGTRLTVT.

To note about this clone: The sample carries other DNA sequences with the same CDR3. This chain uses TRBV25-1 with TRBJ2-6; D uncertain. CDR3 length: 16 residues. The V gene lost 0 bases and the J gene lost 0 bases, with 6 bases spanning the gap. Germline-derived CDR1 and CDR2 are MGHDK and SYGVNS. The CDR3 coding sequence is TGTGCCAGCAGTGAATATGGCGGCTCTGGGGCCAACGTCCTGACTTTC. It encodes CASSEYGGSGANVLTF.